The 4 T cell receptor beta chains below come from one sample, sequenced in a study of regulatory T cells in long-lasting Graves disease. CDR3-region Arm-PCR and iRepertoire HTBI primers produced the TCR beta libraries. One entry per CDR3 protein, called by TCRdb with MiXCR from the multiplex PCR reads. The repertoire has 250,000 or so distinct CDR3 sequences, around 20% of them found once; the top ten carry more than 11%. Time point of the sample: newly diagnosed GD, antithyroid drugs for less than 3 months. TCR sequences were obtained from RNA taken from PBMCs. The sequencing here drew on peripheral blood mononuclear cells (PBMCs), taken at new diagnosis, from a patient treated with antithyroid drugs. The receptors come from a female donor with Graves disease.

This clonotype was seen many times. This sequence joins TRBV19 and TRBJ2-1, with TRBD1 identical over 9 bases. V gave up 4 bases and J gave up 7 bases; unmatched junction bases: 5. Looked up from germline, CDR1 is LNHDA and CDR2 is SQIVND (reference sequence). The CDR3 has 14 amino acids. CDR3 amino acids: CASSKGTGQNEQFF. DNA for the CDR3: TGTGCCAGTAGTAAGGGGACAGGGCAAAATGAGCAGTTCTTC.

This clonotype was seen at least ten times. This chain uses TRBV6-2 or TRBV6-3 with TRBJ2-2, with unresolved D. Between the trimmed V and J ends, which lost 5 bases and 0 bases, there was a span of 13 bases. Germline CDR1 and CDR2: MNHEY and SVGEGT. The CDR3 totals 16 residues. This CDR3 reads CASSLLGPSNTGELFF. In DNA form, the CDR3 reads TGTGCCAGCAGTCTACTCGGACCGTCGAACACCGGGGAGCTGTTTTTT.

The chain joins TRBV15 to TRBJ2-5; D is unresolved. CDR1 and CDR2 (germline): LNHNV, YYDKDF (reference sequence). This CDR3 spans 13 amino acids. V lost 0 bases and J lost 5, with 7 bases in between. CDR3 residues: CATSRDRSETQYF. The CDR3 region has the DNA TGTGCCACCAGCAGAGATCGGTCGGAGACCCAGTACTTC.

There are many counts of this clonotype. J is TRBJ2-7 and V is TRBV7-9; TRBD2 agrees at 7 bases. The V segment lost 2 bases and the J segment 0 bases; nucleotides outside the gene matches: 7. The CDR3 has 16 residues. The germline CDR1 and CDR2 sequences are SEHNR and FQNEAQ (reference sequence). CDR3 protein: CASSLYGGSRSYEQYF. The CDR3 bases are TGTGCCAGCAGCTTATACGGCGGGAGTCGCTCCTACGAGCAGTACTTC. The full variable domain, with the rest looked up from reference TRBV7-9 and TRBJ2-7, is DTGVSQNPRHKITKRGQNVTFRCDPISEHNRLYWYRQTLGQGPEFLTYFQNEAQLEKSRLLSDRFSAERPKGSFSTLEIQRTEQGDSAMYLCASSLYGGSRSYEQYFGPGTRLTVT.